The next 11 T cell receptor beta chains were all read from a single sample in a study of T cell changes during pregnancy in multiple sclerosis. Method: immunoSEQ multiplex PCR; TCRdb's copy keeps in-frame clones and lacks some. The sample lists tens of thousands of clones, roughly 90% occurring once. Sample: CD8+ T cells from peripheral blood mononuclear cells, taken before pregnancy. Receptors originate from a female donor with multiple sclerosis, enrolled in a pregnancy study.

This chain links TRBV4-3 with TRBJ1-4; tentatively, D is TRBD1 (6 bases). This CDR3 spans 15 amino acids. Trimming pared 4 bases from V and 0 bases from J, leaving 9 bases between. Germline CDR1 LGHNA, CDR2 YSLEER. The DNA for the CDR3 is TGCGCCAGCAGCCGAAACAGGGCAACTAATGAAAAACTGTTTTTT. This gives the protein CASSRNRATNEKLFF.

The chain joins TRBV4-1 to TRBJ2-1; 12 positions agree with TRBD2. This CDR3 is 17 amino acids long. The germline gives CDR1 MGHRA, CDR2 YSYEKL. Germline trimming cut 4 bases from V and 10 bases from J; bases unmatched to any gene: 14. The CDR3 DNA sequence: TGCGCCAGCAGCCGGGAAACTAGCGGGGGGACAACCATGGAGCAGTTCTTC. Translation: CASSRETSGGTTMEQFF.

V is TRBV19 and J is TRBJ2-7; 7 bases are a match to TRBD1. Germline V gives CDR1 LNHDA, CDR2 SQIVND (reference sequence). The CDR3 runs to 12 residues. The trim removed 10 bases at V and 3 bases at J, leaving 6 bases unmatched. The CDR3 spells CATQGQHYEQYF. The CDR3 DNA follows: TGTGCCACCCAGGGACAGCACTACGAGCAGTACTTC.

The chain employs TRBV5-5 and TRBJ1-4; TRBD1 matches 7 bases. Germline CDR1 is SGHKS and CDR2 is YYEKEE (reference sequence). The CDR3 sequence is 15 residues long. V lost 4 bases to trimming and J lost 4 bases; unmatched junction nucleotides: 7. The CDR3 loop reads CASSAPGQLNEKLFF. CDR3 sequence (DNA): TGTGCCAGCAGCGCGCCGGGACAGCTTAATGAAAAACTGTTTTTT.

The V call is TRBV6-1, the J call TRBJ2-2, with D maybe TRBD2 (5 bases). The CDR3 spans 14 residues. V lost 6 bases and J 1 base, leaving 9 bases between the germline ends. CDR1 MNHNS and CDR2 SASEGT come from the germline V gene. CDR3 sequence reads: CASREALNTGELFF. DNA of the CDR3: TGTGCCAGCAGGGAGGCCCTGAACACCGGGGAGCTGTTTTTT.

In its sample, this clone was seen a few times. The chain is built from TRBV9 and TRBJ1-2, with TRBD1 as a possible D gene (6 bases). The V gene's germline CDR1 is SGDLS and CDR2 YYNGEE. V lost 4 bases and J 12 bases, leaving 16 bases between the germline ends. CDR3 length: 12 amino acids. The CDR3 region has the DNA TGTGCCAGCAGCCCTGGGAGGGGGAAACACACCTTC. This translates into CASSPGRGKHTF.

CDR3 sequence reads: CASYLGTTEPNYGYTF. For the CDR3, the DNA is TGCGCCAGCTACCTCGGGACAACGGAACCGAACTATGGCTACACCTTC. V usage is TRBV5-1 and J usage is TRBJ1-2; TRBD1 might be the D (6 bases). CDR3 size: 16 residues. Germline V gene lookup returns CDR1 SGHRS and CDR2 YFSETQ. V lost 7 bases and J lost 2, with 21 bases in between.

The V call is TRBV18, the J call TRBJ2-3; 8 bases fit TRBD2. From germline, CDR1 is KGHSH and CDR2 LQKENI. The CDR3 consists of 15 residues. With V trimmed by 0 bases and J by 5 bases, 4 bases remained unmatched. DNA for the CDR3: TGTGCCAGCTCACCACCCTCGGGGGGGCTAGATACGCAGTATTTT. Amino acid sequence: CASSPPSGGLDTQYF.

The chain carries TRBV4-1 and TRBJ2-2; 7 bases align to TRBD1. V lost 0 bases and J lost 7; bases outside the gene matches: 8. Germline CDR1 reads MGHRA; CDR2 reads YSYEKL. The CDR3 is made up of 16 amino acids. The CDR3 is CASSQENDRVFGELFF. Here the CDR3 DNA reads TGCGCCAGCAGCCAAGAGAACGACAGGGTGTTCGGGGAGCTGTTTTTT.

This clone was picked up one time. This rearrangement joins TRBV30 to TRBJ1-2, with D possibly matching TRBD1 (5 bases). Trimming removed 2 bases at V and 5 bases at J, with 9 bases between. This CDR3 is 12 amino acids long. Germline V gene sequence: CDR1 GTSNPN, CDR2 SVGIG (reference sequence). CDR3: CAWSTGLYGYTF. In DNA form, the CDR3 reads TGTGCCTGGAGTACAGGCTTGTATGGCTACACCTTC.

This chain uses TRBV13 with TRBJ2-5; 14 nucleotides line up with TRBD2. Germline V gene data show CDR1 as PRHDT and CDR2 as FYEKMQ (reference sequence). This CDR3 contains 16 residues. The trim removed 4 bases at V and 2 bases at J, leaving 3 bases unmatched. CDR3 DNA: TGTGCCAGCAGCTACCGGACTAGCGGGGGGCAAGAGACCCAGTACTTC. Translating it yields CASSYRTSGGQETQYF.